Listed here are 23 T cell receptor beta chains from one sample, sequenced in a study of blood T cell repertoires in COVID-19. Some clones are missing from TCRdb's copy, which holds only in-frame ones; the method was immunoSEQ multiplex PCR. The sample lists 220,000 or so clones; roughly 88% were seen once. Sequencing was done on a sample of PBMCs or T cells enriched from blood (not recorded which). The receptor source for this set is a woman aged 50 to 60 who had recovered from COVID-19.

This sequence joins TRBV2 and TRBJ1-2, with 12 positions matching TRBD1. Trimming removed 6 bases from V and 6 bases from J; junction bases left unmatched: 5. This CDR3 contains 14 residues. Germline-derived CDR1 and CDR2 are SNHLY and FYNNEI. The CDR3 is CASRGTGGANGYTF. The CDR3 bases are TGTGCCAGCAGGGGGACAGGGGGCGCGAATGGCTACACCTTC.

The rearrangement links TRBV19 to TRBJ1-5; TRBD1 is a possible D gene (5 bases). This CDR3 has 15 amino acids. The V gene's germline CDR1 is LNHDA and CDR2 SQIVND (reference sequence). The V gene lost 3 bases and the J gene lost 7 bases, with 16 bases spanning the gap. The CDR3 reads CASSIAAGSRQPQHF. The CDR3 nucleotides read TGTGCCAGTAGTATCGCGGCAGGGTCAAGGCAGCCCCAGCATTTT. The full variable domain, with the rest looked up from reference TRBV19 and TRBJ1-5, is DGGITQSPKYLFRKEGQNVTLSCEQNLNHDAMYWYRQDPGQGLRLIYYSQIVNDFQKGDIAEGYSVSREKKESFPLTVTSAQKNPTAFYLCASSIAAGSRQPQHFGDGTRLSIL.

The chain has TRBV5-5 and TRBJ2-1, with 9 bases that match TRBD1. The germline CDR1 and CDR2 sequences are SGHKS and YYEKEE (reference sequence). V was clipped by 3 bases and J by 1 base; unmatched bases: 8. The CDR3 runs 17 residues. CDR3 region: CASSSRFGTGSYNEQFF. CDR3 DNA: TGTGCCAGCAGCTCCCGATTCGGGACAGGGTCCTACAATGAGCAGTTCTTC. Variable domain in full (rest from reference TRBV5-5 and TRBJ2-1): DAGVTQSPTHLIKTRGQQVTLRCSPISGHKSVSWYQQVLGQGPQFIFQYYEKEERGRGNFPDRFSARQFPNYSSELNVNALLLGDSALYLCASSSRFGTGSYNEQFFGPGTRLTVL.

The chain joins TRBV5-1 to TRBJ1-1, with D perhaps matching TRBD1 (5 bases). Trimming pared 3 bases from V and 0 bases from J, leaving 9 bases between. Germline lookup yields CDR1 SGHRS and CDR2 YFSETQ. The CDR3 is made up of 14 amino acids. The DNA of the CDR3 is TGCGCCAGCAGCTCGGGGGATATGAACACTGAAGCTTTCTTT. Its protein is CASSSGDMNTEAFF.

CDR3 coding DNA: TGTGCCAGCAGTTTCTTGGCTAGCGGAAATGAGCAGTTCTTC. This gives the protein CASSFLASGNEQFF. V and J are TRBV27 and TRBJ2-1; 7 bases line up with TRBD2. The CDR3 is 14 amino acids. V was pared by 3 bases and J by 7 bases, with 6 bases of the junction left unmatched. The germline V gene encodes CDR1 MNHEY and CDR2 SMNVEV (reference sequence).

The chain recombines TRBV9 with TRBJ2-5; the match to TRBD2 covers 7 bases. V gave up 0 bases and J gave up 2 bases; unmatched junction bases: 4. The CDR3 has 15 residues. Germline V gene data show CDR1 as SGDLS and CDR2 as YYNGEE. CDR3 bases: TGTGCCAGCAGCGTAGCGCTAGCGGAACAAGAGACCCAGTACTTC. Protein product: CASSVALAEQETQYF.

This chain uses TRBV5-8 with TRBJ1-5; TRBD1 is a possible D gene (5 bases). CDR1 SGHTS and CDR2 YDEGEE come from the germline V gene. The CDR3 has 15 residues. The ends were cut back, 0 bases at V and 3 bases at J, with 10 bases in the middle. CDR3 bases: TGTGCCAGCAGCTTGGTGCAGGGCCCCAATCAGCCCCAGCATTTT. As protein: CASSLVQGPNQPQHF.

This chain uses TRBV24-1 with TRBJ1-2, with 9 bases matching TRBD1. CDR1 is KGHDR, CDR2 SFDVKD, per germline. The CDR3 consists of 13 residues. J lost 8 bases, V lost 4 bases, and 4 bases had no gene match. CDR3 region: CATSEQGAGGYTF. The CDR3 DNA follows: TGTGCCACCAGTGAACAGGGGGCGGGAGGCTACACCTTC.

The chain employs TRBV7-9 and TRBJ2-1; TRBD2 is a possible D gene (6 bases). Germline-derived CDR1 and CDR2 are SEHNR and FQNEAQ (reference sequence). The CDR3 is made up of 16 amino acids. V lost 0 bases, J lost 8 bases, and 17 bases lay in between. CDR3 nucleotide sequence: TGTGCCAGCAGCTTAGCGGGAGGCCCACCGGGCGATGAGCAGTTCTTC. It specifies CASSLAGGPPGDEQFF.

The chain uses TRBV12-3 or TRBV12-4 and TRBJ2-4; D may be TRBD2 (6 bases). The V end was cut by 7 bases, the J end by 8 bases, with 12 bases between. The CDR3 length is 12 residues. The CDR3 DNA sequence: TGTGCCAGCACACTCGGAGGGGACATTCAGTACTTC. This sequence encodes CASTLGGDIQYF.

The V and J genes are TRBV7-2 and TRBJ1-4, with TRBD1 matching over 7 bases. The junction had 6 bases not matched to a gene; V was cut back by 8 bases and J by 3 bases. Germline-derived CDR1 and CDR2 are SGHTA and FQGNSA. The length of the CDR3 is 14 residues. This CDR3 is CASGRGQPNEKLFF. DNA for the CDR3: TGTGCCAGCGGCAGGGGACAGCCTAATGAAAAACTGTTTTTT.

Note on this clone: Within the sample, other DNA sequences also encode this same CDR3. This rearrangement joins TRBV27 to TRBJ1-5; D is ambiguous. Germline-derived CDR1 and CDR2 are MNHEY and SMNVEV (reference sequence). The V end lost 0 bases, the J end lost 5 bases, and 5 bases lay between the germline ends. The length of the CDR3 is 13 residues. The CDR3 nucleotides are TGTGCCAGCAGTTTATCCCGGGATCAGCCCCAGCATTTT. Translating it yields CASSLSRDQPQHF.

The rearrangement links TRBV5-1 to TRBJ2-3, with TRBD1 identical over 7 bases. Germline lookup yields CDR1 SGHRS and CDR2 YFSETQ. V gave up 6 bases and J gave up 0 bases; unmatched junction bases: 7. The CDR3 spans 15 residues. CDR3 bases: TGCGCCAGCACCCTGGGACAGACTAGCACAGATACGCAGTATTTT. Translated: CASTLGQTSTDTQYF. The full variable domain, its missing parts supplied by reference TRBV5-1 and TRBJ2-3, is KAGVTQTPRYLIKTRGQQVTLSCSPISGHRSVSWYQQTPGQGLQFLFEYFSETQRNKGNFPGRFSGRQFSNSRSEMNVSTLELGDSALYLCASTLGQTSTDTQYFGPGTRLTVL.

As for this clone: Since a much larger clone is just one base distant, this may be a read error. The CDR3 bases are TGTGCCAGTTCCCGGGGGAGGGGTACTGAAGCTCTCTTT. It is translated as CASSRGRGTEALF. V gene TRBV19 combines with J gene TRBJ1-1, with a tentative D call TRBD1 (5 bases). The germline V gene has CDR1 LNHDA and CDR2 SQIVND (reference sequence). This CDR3 has 13 residues.

Here the CDR3 DNA reads TGTGCCAGCTCACCCGCCGCGCGGGGACAGGGGAGACAAGAGACCCAGTACTTC. Its translation: CASSPAARGQGRQETQYF. V is TRBV18 and J is TRBJ2-5, with TRBD1 identical over 10 bases. There are 18 residues in the CDR3. The germline V gene encodes CDR1 KGHSH and CDR2 LQKENI. The J segment lost 2 bases and the V segment lost 3 bases, leaving 12 bases of the junction unmatched.

V usage is TRBV4-1 and J usage is TRBJ2-1, with TRBD2 matching over 11 bases. Germline lookup yields CDR1 MGHRA and CDR2 YSYEKL. There are 17 residues in the CDR3. Unmatched junction bases numbered 4, after V lost 0 bases and J lost 3 bases. The CDR3 sequence: CASSQEGGTSGYNEQFF. CDR3 DNA sequence: TGCGCCAGCAGCCAAGAAGGGGGGACTAGCGGCTACAATGAGCAGTTCTTC.

The chain employs TRBV2 and TRBJ1-2; 7 bases map to TRBD1. V shed 6 bases, J shed 9 bases, and the junction held 16 bases outside the gene matches. CDR3 length equals 15 residues. The germline CDR1 and CDR2 sequences are SNHLY and FYNNEI. For the CDR3, the DNA is TGTGCCAGCAGATCCCGGGACAGTCTAAGGAGTAGCTACACCTTC. It encodes CASRSRDSLRSSYTF.

V and J are TRBV10-3 and TRBJ2-7; D not certain. The CDR3 has 13 amino acids. V gave up 3 bases and J gave up 4 bases, with 10 bases separating them. Germline values: CDR1 ENHRY, CDR2 SYGVKD. In DNA, the CDR3 is TGTGCCATCAGTGAATATACGAGTTACGAGCAGTACTTC. Amino acids: CAISEYTSYEQYF.

This clone appeared once. This chain uses TRBV10-3 with TRBJ2-7; 12 nucleotides match TRBD1. V was clipped by 6 bases and J by 6 bases; unmatched bases: 6. This CDR3 has 14 residues. CDR1 and CDR2 from the germline V gene are ENHRY and SYGVKD. CDR3 bases: TGTGCCATCAGCTCCGGGACAGGGGGCTCCGAGCAGTACTTC. It encodes CAISSGTGGSEQYF.

The chain employs TRBV18 and TRBJ1-5; D is undetermined. The V and J ends lost 6 bases and 4 bases respectively, with 16 bases between them. This CDR3 region has 15 residues. Germline V gene lookup returns CDR1 KGHSH and CDR2 LQKENI. DNA of the CDR3: TGTGCCAGCTCTTCAGGATCAGCCGGTAATCAGCCCCAGCATTTT. Translated, it gives CASSSGSAGNQPQHF. Based on the CDR3 plus reference TRBV18 and TRBJ1-5, the full variable domain is NAGVMQNPRHLVRRRGQEARLRCSPMKGHSHVYWYRQLPEEGLKFMVYLQKENIIDESGMPKERFSAEFPKEGPSILRIQQVVRGDSAAYFCASSSGSAGNQPQHFGDGTRLSIL.

A note on this clone: At the DNA level, this CDR3 is encoded by other sequences in the same sample as well. The V call is TRBV2, the J call TRBJ1-2; D uncertain. Germline V gene lookup returns CDR1 SNHLY and CDR2 FYNNEI. The germline V and J ends were trimmed by 2 bases and 2 bases, with 3 bases remaining between them. This CDR3 is built from 12 residues. The CDR3: CASSEQNYGYTF. The DNA of the CDR3 is TGTGCCAGCAGTGAACAGAACTATGGCTACACCTTC.

The CDR3 spells CASSRRDRGAYNEQFF. CDR3 bases: TGTGCCAGTAGTAGAAGGGACAGGGGCGCCTACAATGAGCAGTTCTTC. This sequence joins TRBV19 and TRBJ2-1; 10 nucleotides agree with TRBD1. With 4 bases clipped from V and 2 bases from J, the junction kept 5 bases outside the gene matches. This CDR3 region has 16 residues. Per germline, CDR1 LNHDA and CDR2 SQIVND (reference sequence).

The chain combines TRBV28 with TRBJ1-3; 7 bases agree with TRBD1. With V trimmed by 5 bases and J by 2 bases, 6 bases remained unmatched. The CDR3 consists of 15 residues. The V gene's germline CDR1 is MDHEN and CDR2 SYDVKM. CDR3 nucleotides: TGTGCCAGCAGTCAAACAGGGGTAACTGGAAACACCATATATTTT. Amino acid sequence: CASSQTGVTGNTIYF.